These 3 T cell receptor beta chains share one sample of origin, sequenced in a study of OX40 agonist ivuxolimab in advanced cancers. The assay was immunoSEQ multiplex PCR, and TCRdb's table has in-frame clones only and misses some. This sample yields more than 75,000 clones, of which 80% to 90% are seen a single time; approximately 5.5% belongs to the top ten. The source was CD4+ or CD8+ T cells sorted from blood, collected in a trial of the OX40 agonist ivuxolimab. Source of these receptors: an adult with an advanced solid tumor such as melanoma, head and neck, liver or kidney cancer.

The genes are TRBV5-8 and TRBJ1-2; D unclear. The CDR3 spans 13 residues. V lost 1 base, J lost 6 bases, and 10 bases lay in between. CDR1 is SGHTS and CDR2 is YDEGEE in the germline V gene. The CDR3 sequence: CASSLLQVHGYTF. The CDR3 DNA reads TGTGCCAGCAGCTTGTTGCAGGTCCATGGCTACACCTTC. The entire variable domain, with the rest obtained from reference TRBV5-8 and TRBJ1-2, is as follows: EAGVTQSPTHLIKTRGQQATLRCSPISGHTSVYWYQQALGLGLQFLLWYDEGEERNRGNFPPRFSGRQFPNYSSELNVNALELEDSALYLCASSLLQVHGYTFGSGTRLTVV.

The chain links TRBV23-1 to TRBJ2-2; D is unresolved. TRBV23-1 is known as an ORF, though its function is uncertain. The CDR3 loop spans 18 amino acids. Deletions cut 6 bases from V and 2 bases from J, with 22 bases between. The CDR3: CASRHRWSFHRNTGELFF. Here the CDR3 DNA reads TGCGCCAGCAGGCATCGGTGGAGCTTTCATCGAAACACCGGGGAGCTGTTTTTT.

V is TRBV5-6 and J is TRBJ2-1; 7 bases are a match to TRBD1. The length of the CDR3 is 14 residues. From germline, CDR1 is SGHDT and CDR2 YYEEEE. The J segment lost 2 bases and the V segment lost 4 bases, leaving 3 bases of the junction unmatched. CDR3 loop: CASSGDRAYNEQFF. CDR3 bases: TGTGCCAGCAGCGGAGACAGGGCCTACAATGAGCAGTTCTTC.